This T cell receptor beta chain was identified during a study of CD8 T cells in Susac syndrome. Study-wide context: Patients with Susac syndrome were therapy-naive, on corticosteroids, or on intravenous immunoglobulin alone at the time that blood was drawn.

The CDR3 spans 17 residues. From germline, CDR1 is SGHVS and CDR2 FNYEAQ. V lost 5 bases and J lost 10; bases outside the gene matches: 12. Study-level points and caveats: Detection of Susac-specific public clones gave 15 to 20 in total CD8+ repertoires and about 5 in CD8+ TEMRA repertoires.

Peripheral blood CD8+ and CD4+ T cells were profiled by TCR beta sequencing. Reverse transcription of about 0.45 to 1 ug RNA was carried out with random hexamers. TCRdb fed the immunoSEQ multiplex PCR reads into MiXCR, producing one record per CDR3 protein. The sample has around 81,000 distinct CDR3 sequences; about 93% are singletons. In regard to this clonotype: Its antigen is as yet unknown.

Sequencing was carried out using CD8+ T cells from PBMCs. V gene TRBV7-6 combines with J gene TRBJ2-1; 15 bases line up with TRBD2. The source is a human donor with Susac syndrome. Here the CDR3 reads CASSLGLAGGPNGEQFF. CDR3 in DNA: TGTGCCAGCAGCCTTGGACTAGCGGGAGGGCCGAACGGGGAGCAGTTCTTC.